This entry lists 11 T cell receptor beta chains sequenced from one sample in a study of T cells after somatic rescue of genetic block. The repertoire was sequenced with immunoSEQ multiplex PCR; TCRdb's copy has only in-frame clones and lacks some. Altogether about 88,000 clones are present, 85% to 90% being singletons, with the ten largest covering 1.5% to 2%. The specimen sequenced was peripheral blood mononuclear cells (PBMCs). The receptor set was obtained from a woman younger than 30.

The rearrangement joins TRBV7-9 to TRBJ2-5, with TRBD2 as a possible D gene (7 bases). Trimming shortened V by 6 bases and J by 1 base, and 12 bases separated the two germline ends. The CDR3 totals 14 residues. The germline V gene has CDR1 SEHNR and CDR2 FQNEAQ (reference sequence). As DNA, the CDR3 is TGTGCCAGCAGAAAAGGGGGGGCCCAAGAGACCCAGTACTTC. Translated: CASRKGGAQETQYF.

The V call is TRBV29-1, the J call TRBJ2-5; D is unresolved. The germline V and J ends were trimmed by 4 bases and 1 base, with 22 bases remaining between them. The CDR3 sequence is 17 residues long. Germline-derived CDR1 and CDR2 are SQVTM and ANQGSEA. This chain's CDR3 is CSVATLPTGPLQETQYF. For the CDR3, the DNA is TGCAGCGTTGCCACTTTACCCACTGGGCCCCTCCAAGAGACCCAGTACTTC.

V usage is TRBV11-1 and J usage is TRBJ2-7; weak D call: TRBD2 (6 bases). This CDR3 region has 12 residues. Between the trimmed V and J ends, which lost 7 bases and 7 bases, there was a span of 14 bases. CDR1 is SGHAT, CDR2 FQDESV, per germline (reference sequence). The CDR3, as DNA: TGTGCCAGCACCAGTGGGGGGTTGGAGCAGTACTTC. Translation gives CASTSGGLEQYF.

The chain combines TRBV5-4 with TRBJ2-7; D might be TRBD1 or TRBD2, each matching 7 bases. In germline, CDR1 is SGHNT, CDR2 YYREEE (reference sequence). CDR3 size: 13 residues. V was pared by 7 bases and J by 7 bases, with 18 bases between. CDR3 DNA: TGTGCCAGCTTGGGGAGGGGGCCGGAGGAGCAGTACTTC. Its translation: CASLGRGPEEQYF.

The chain joins TRBV30 to TRBJ2-7, with a possible D match to TRBD2 (5 bases). Germline CDR1 and CDR2: GTSNPN and SVGIG (reference sequence). Between the trimmed V and J ends, which lost 5 bases and 2 bases, there was a span of 10 bases. This CDR3 is 12 amino acids long. The CDR3 DNA reads as TGTGCCTGGGAGGACGGGACCTACGAGCAGTACTTC. The encoded protein is CAWEDGTYEQYF.

The chain joins TRBV12-5 to TRBJ2-2; D is ambiguous. With 6 bases removed from V and 4 bases from J, the gap between germline ends came to 9 bases. Germline loops: CDR1 LGHNT, CDR2 FRNRAP. CDR3 length: 13 amino acids. This CDR3 reads CASGDGLTGELFF. The CDR3, as DNA: TGTGCTAGTGGCGATGGCCTCACCGGGGAGCTGTTTTTT.

This clone has just a few counts. The chain carries TRBV19 and TRBJ1-2, with 7 positions matching TRBD1. CDR1 LNHDA and CDR2 SQIVND come from the germline V gene (reference sequence). With V trimmed by 7 bases and J by 3 bases, 5 bases remained unmatched. This CDR3 contains 13 residues. The chain's CDR3 is CASTRGGYYGYTF. The CDR3 coding sequence is TGTGCCAGTACCAGGGGGGGATACTATGGCTACACCTTC. The variable domain in full, with the rest retrieved from reference TRBV19 and TRBJ1-2, is DGGITQSPKYLFRKEGQNVTLSCEQNLNHDAMYWYRQDPGQGLRLIYYSQIVNDFQKGDIAEGYSVSREKKESFPLTVTSAQKNPTAFYLCASTRGGYYGYTFGSGTRLTVV.

This CDR3 reads CASSQLYQPQHF. The CDR3 DNA reads TGTGCCAGCAGCCAACTATACCAGCCCCAGCATTTT. J is TRBJ1-5 and V is TRBV28; unclear D gene. Germline CDR1 is MDHEN and CDR2 is SYDVKM. The CDR3 extends over 12 amino acids. V was pared by 6 bases and J by 7 bases, with 10 bases between.

In DNA, the CDR3 is TGTGCCATCAGCGGCTCCACCCAAGAGACCCAGTACTTC. Translating it yields CAISGSTQETQYF. V usage is TRBV10-3 and J usage is TRBJ2-5; D is undetermined. Germline V gene lookup returns CDR1 ENHRY and CDR2 SYGVKD. Trimming stripped 6 bases from V and 1 base from J, with 9 bases between. CDR3 length: 13 residues.

This clone was counted once. The chain is built from TRBV5-1 and TRBJ2-3, with D hard to call. Trimming took off 2 bases at V and 2 bases at J, with 9 bases between the two ends. Germline CDR1 SGHRS, CDR2 YFSETQ. There are 14 residues in the CDR3. The CDR3 here is CASSLLTPTDTQYF. The CDR3 DNA sequence: TGCGCCAGCAGCTTACTGACCCCCACAGATACGCAGTATTTT. Full variable domain (outside the CDR3, taken from reference TRBV5-1 and TRBJ2-3): KAGVTQTPRYLIKTRGQQVTLSCSPISGHRSVSWYQQTPGQGLQFLFEYFSETQRNKGNFPGRFSGRQFSNSRSEMNVSTLELGDSALYLCASSLLTPTDTQYFGPGTRLTVL.

This chain connects TRBV29-1 to TRBJ1-1; D is uncertain. The CDR3 has 15 amino acids. The germline V gene encodes CDR1 SQVTM and CDR2 ANQGSEA. Trimming took off 3 bases at V and 4 bases at J, with 18 bases between the two ends. Here the CDR3 reads CSVEWLGRWSTEAFF. The CDR3 DNA is TGCAGCGTTGAGTGGTTAGGTCGGTGGAGCACTGAAGCTTTCTTT.